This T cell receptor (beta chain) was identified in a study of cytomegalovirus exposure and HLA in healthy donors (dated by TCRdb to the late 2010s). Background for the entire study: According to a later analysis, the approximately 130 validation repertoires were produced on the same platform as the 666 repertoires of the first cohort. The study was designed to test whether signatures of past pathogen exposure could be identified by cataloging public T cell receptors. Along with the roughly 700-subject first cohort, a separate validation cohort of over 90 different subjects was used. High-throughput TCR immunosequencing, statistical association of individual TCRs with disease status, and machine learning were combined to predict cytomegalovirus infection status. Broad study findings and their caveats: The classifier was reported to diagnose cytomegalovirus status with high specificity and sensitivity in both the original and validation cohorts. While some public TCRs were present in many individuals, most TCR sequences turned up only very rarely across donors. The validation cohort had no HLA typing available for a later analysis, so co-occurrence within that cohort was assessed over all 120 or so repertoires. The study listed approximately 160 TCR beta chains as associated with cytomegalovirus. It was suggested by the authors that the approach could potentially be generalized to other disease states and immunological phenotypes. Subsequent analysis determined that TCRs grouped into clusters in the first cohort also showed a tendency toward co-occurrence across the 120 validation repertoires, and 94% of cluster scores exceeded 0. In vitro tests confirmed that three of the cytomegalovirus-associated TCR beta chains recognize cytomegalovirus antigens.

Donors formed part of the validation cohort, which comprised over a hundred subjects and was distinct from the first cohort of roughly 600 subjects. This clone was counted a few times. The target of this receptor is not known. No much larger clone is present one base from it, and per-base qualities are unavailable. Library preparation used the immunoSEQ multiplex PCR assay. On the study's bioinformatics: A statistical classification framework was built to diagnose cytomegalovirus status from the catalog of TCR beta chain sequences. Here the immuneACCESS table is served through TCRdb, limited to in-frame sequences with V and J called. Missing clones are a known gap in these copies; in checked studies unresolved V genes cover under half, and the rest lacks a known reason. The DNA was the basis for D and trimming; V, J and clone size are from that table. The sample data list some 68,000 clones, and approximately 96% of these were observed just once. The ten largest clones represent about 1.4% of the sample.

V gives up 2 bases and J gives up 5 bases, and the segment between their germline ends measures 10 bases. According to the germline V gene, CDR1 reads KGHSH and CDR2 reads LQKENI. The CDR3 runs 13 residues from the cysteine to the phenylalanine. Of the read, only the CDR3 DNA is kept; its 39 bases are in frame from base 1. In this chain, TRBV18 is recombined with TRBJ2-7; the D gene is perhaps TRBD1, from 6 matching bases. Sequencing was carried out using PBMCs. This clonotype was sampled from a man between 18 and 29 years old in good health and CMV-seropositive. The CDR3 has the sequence CASSPSRDNEQYF. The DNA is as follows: TGTGCCAGCTCACCATCTAGGGACAACGAGCAGTACTTC.